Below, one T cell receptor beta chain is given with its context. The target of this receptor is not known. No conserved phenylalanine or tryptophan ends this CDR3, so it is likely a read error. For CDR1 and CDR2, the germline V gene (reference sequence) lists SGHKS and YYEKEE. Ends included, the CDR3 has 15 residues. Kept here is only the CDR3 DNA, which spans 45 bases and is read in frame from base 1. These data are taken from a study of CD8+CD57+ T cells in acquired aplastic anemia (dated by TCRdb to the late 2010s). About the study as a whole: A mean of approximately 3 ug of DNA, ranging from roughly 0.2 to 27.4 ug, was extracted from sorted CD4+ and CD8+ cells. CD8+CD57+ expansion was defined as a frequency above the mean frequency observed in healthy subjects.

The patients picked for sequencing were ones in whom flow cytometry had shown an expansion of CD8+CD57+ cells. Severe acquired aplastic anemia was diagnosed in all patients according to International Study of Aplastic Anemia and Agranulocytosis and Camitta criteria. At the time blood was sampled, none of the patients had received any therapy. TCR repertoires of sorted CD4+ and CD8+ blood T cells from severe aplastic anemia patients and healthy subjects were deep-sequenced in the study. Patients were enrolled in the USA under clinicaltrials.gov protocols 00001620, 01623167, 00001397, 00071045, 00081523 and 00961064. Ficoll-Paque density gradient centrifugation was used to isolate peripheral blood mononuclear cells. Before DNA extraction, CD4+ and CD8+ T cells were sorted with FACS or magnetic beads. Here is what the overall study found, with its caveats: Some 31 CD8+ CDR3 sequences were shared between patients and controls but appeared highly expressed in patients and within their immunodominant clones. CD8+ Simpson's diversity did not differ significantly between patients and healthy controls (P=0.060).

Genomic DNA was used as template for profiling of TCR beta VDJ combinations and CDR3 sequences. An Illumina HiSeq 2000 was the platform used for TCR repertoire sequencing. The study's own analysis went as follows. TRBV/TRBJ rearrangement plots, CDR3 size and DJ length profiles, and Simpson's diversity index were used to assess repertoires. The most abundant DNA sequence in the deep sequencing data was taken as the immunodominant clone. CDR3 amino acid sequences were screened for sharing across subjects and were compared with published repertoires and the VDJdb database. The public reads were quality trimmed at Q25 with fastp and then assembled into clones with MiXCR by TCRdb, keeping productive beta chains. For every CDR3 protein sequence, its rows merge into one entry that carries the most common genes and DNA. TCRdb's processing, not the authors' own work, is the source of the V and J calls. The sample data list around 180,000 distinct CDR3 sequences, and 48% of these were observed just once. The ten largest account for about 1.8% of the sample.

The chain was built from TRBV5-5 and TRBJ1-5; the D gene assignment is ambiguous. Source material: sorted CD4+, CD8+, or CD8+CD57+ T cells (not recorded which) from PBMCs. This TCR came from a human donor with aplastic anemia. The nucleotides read TGTGCCAGCAGCCTGGAGGCGGCAGGCAATCGGCCCCAGCATTCT. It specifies CASSLEAAGNRPQHS.